These 11 T cell receptor beta chains came from one sample sequenced in a study of blood T cell repertoires in COVID-19. Libraries were prepared by immunoSEQ multiplex PCR; TCRdb keeps only in-frame clonotypes and omits some of them. The sample lists about 220,000 clones, about four fifths occurring once. The sample taken for sequencing was peripheral blood. These receptors all come from an elderly woman with acute or convalescent COVID-19.

In regard to this clone: Other nucleotide sequences from this sample produce the same CDR3. This sequence joins TRBV7-2 and TRBJ1-1; maybe TRBD1 (6 bases). Trimming took 4 bases from V and 5 from J, leaving 14 bases between them. The CDR3 totals 14 residues. Germline assignment: CDR1 SGHTA and CDR2 FQGNSA. The CDR3: CASSSQGPGTEAFF. The CDR3 nucleotides read TGTGCCAGCAGCTCCCAGGGGCCGGGGACTGAAGCTTTCTTT.

CDR3 nucleotide sequence: TGTGCCATCAGCAAGGCTGGAGGCAATCAGCCCCAGCATTTT. Protein product: CAISKAGGNQPQHF. This rearrangement joins TRBV10-3 to TRBJ1-5; D gene ambiguous. This CDR3 region has 14 residues. CDR1 and CDR2 (germline): ENHRY, SYGVKD. Between the trimmed V and J ends, which lost 6 bases and 2 bases, there was a span of 11 bases.

The chain employs TRBV4-1 and TRBJ1-5, with D uncertain. The germline V gene encodes CDR1 MGHRA and CDR2 YSYEKL. Trimming left V 1 base short and J 6 bases short, with 7 bases between. The CDR3 covers 13 residues. For the CDR3, the DNA is TGCGCCAGCAGCCAAGGTGGCCCTCAGCCCCAGCATTTT. Translated, it gives CASSQGGPQPQHF.

The chain couples TRBV12-5 to TRBJ1-6; unclear D gene. The CDR3 totals 14 residues. Trimming stripped 6 bases from V and 5 bases from J, with 11 bases between. Germline values: CDR1 LGHNT, CDR2 FRNRAP. CDR3 coding DNA: TGTGCTAGTGGCCTGGAGGGCCATAATTCACCCCTCCACTTT. As protein: CASGLEGHNSPLHF.

The V and J genes are TRBV2 and TRBJ1-5; 7 bases align to TRBD1. CDR3 size: 14 residues. Germline V CDR1 and CDR2: SNHLY, FYNNEI. Unmatched junction bases numbered 8, after V lost 4 bases and J lost 8 bases. CDR3 residues: CASSVEGAGEPQHF. The CDR3 DNA sequence: TGTGCCAGCAGTGTGGAGGGGGCTGGTGAGCCCCAGCATTTT.

The V gene is TRBV6-2 or TRBV6-3, the J gene TRBJ2-5; D ambiguous. The CDR3 sequence is 17 residues long. Trimming removed 0 bases at V and 4 bases at J, with 18 bases between. CDR1 is MNHEY and CDR2 is SVGEGT in the germline V gene. CDR3 amino acids: CASSYSVSSLEVETQYF. For the CDR3, the DNA is TGTGCCAGCAGTTACTCGGTTAGCTCACTGGAAGTAGAGACCCAGTACTTC.

This sequence joins TRBV3-1 (or the pseudogene TRBV3-2) and TRBJ2-7; no definite D call. Looked up from germline, CDR1 is LGHDT and CDR2 is YNNKEL (reference sequence). The CDR3 spans 15 residues. Deletions cut 4 bases from V and 0 bases from J, with 13 bases between. CDR3 loop: CASSLSGNGSYEQYF. CDR3 DNA sequence: TGTGCCAGCAGCCTTTCCGGTAACGGCTCCTACGAGCAGTACTTC.

This rearrangement joins TRBV6-1 to TRBJ2-7, with 9 nucleotides matching TRBD1. Germline V gene data show CDR1 as MNHNS and CDR2 as SASEGT. The CDR3 is 16 amino acids. V lost 3 bases to trimming and J lost 6 bases; unmatched junction nucleotides: 12. The CDR3 DNA is TGTGCCAGCAGTGAGAATTTGGGACAGGGTGCCATCGAGCAGTACTTC. Residues: CASSENLGQGAIEQYF.

V and J are TRBV7-9 and TRBJ2-7; perhaps TRBD1 as D (6 bases). Germline V CDR1 and CDR2: SEHNR, FQNEAQ (reference sequence). The CDR3 is made up of 14 amino acids. With 5 bases removed from V and 7 bases from J, the gap between germline ends came to 18 bases. The CDR3 DNA is TGTGCCAGCAGCCCCGTGTGGGGGCCGGGAGAGCAGTACTTC. It yields the protein CASSPVWGPGEQYF. The full variable domain, with the rest looked up from reference TRBV7-9 and TRBJ2-7, is DTGVSQNPRHKITKRGQNVTFRCDPISEHNRLYWYRQTLGQGPEFLTYFQNEAQLEKSRLLSDRFSAERPKGSFSTLEIQRTEQGDSAMYLCASSPVWGPGEQYFGPGTRLTVT.

CDR3 in amino acids: CASSLALTSGSSYNEQFF. The CDR3 DNA reads TGTGCCAGCAGCTTAGCGCTGACTAGCGGGAGCTCCTACAATGAGCAGTTCTTC. The rearrangement uses TRBV7-6 and TRBJ2-1, with 12 bases fitting TRBD2. The V gene end was trimmed by 0 bases and the J gene end by 0 bases; junction bases not matched to a gene: 3. The CDR3 runs 18 residues. Germline CDR1 and CDR2: SGHVS and FNYEAQ.

The V gene is TRBV7-6, the J gene TRBJ1-5; D perhaps matches TRBD1 (6 bases). The CDR3 loop spans 15 amino acids. Trimming pared 5 bases from V and 0 bases from J, leaving 11 bases between. CDR1 is SGHVS, CDR2 FNYEAQ, per germline. The CDR3 DNA reads as TGTGCCAGCAGCCCGGGACACAATAGCAATCAGCCCCAGCATTTT. Translating gives CASSPGHNSNQPQHF.